This T cell receptor (beta chain) was obtained from a study of blood T cell repertoires in COVID-19. Study in general: The United States, Italy and Spain provided the acute and convalescent COVID-19 samples. T cells, B-cell-depleted T cells, or PBMCs provided the cDNA or gDNA that served as material.

Trimming removed 5 bases from V and 4 bases from J, with 21 bases in between. Germline CDR1 is SGHVS and CDR2 is FQNEAQ. The CDR3 totals 17 residues. Under the authors' procedure: Using reference gene primer amplification, nucleated cell counts were estimated. Only in-frame clones appear in the TCRdb table, and some are missing; sequencing was by immunoSEQ multiplex PCR. The V and J calls and clone size come from that table; D and trimming were worked out from the DNA. The table lists 300,000 to 450,000 clones, more than 85% of them singletons. Sequences were obtained from peripheral blood. This TCR was recovered from a human donor in a cohort sampled during active COVID-19. The V gene is TRBV7-8, the J gene TRBJ2-1; a possible D gene is TRBD2 (6 bases). The chain's CDR3 is CASSPTPGTLTYNEQFF. CDR3 in DNA: TGTGCCAGCAGCCCAACGCCCGGGACTCTTACTTACAATGAGCAGTTCTTC.